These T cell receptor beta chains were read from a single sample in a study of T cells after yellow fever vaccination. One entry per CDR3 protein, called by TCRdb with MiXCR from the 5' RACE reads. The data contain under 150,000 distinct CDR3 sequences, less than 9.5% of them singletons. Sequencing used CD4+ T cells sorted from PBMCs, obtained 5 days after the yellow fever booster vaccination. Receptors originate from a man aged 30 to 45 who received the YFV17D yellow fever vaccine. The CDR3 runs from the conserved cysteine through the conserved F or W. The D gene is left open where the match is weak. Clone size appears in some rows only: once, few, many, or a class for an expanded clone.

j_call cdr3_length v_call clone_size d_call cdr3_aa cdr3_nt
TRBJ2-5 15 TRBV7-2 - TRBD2 CASSERTSGRETQYF TGTGCCAGCAGCGAGAGGACTAGCGGGAGAGAGACCCAGTACTTC
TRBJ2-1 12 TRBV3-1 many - CASSQAFNEQFF TGTGCCAGCAGCCAAGCTTTCAATGAGCAGTTCTTC
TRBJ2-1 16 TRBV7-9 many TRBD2 CASTLLGGSGYNEQFF TGTGCCAGCACCCTACTTGGCGGGAGTGGGTACAATGAGCAGTTCTTC
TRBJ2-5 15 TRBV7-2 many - CASSPPGRIQETQYF TGTGCCAGCAGCCCCCCTGGAAGGATACAAGAGACCCAGTACTTC
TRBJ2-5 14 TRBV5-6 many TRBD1 CASSRKDRGETQYF TGTGCCAGCAGCCGAAAGGACAGGGGAGAGACCCAGTACTTC
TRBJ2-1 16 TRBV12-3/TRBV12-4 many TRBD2 CASSRLVTSAYNEQFF TGTGCCAGCAGTAGGTTGGTGACTAGCGCCTACAATGAGCAGTTCTTC
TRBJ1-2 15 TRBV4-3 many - CASSPSGHDNYGYTF TGCGCCAGCAGCCCGTCGGGTCATGACAACTATGGCTACACCTTC
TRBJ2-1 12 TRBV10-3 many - CAVGSSYNEQFF TGTGCCGTCGGTTCCTCCTACAATGAGCAGTTCTTC
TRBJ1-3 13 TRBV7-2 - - CASTRLDGNTIYF TGTGCCAGCACCCGACTGGATGGAAACACCATATATTTT
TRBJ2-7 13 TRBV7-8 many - CASSFDRAYEQYF TGTGCCAGCAGCTTCGACAGAGCCTACGAGCAGTACTTC
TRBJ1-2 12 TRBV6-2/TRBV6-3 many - CASSSFLGGYTF TGTGCCAGCAGTTCCTTCCTAGGAGGCTACACCTTC
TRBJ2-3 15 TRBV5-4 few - CASRPGGTSTDTQYF TGTGCCAGCAGACCCGGAGGGACCAGCACAGATACGCAGTATTTT
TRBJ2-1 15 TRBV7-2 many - CASSVSFGLGNEQFF TGTGCCAGCAGCGTCAGCTTTGGCCTAGGCAATGAGCAGTTCTTC
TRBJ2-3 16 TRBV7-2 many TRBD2 CASSSRLAGRTDTQYF TGTGCCAGCAGCTCAAGACTAGCGGGGCGGACAGATACGCAGTATTTT
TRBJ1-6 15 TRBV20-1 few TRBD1 CSAKVPGQGLSPLHF TGCAGTGCTAAAGTACCGGGACAGGGTTTGTCACCCCTCCACTTT
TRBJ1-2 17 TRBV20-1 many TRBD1 CSARDVRTGRRSGGYTF TGCAGTGCTAGAGATGTTCGGACAGGAAGAAGGTCGGGTGGCTACACCTTC